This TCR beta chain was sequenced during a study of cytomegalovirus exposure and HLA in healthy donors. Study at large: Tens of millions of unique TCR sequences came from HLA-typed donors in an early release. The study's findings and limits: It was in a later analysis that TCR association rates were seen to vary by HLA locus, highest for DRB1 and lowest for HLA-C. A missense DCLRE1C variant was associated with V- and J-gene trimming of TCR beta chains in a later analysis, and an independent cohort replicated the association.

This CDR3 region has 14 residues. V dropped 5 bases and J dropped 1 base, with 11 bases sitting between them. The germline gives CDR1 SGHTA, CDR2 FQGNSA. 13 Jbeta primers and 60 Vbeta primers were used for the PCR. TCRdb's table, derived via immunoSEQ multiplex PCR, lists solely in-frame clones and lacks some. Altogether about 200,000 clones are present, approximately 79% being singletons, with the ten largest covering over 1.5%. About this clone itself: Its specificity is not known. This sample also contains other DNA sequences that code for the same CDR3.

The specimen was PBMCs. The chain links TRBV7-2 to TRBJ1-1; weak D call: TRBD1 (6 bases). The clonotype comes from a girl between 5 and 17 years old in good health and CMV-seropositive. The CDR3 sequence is CASSPQGANTEAFF. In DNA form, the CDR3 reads TGTGCCAGCAGCCCACAGGGAGCGAACACTGAAGCTTTCTTT. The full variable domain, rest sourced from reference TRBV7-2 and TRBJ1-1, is GAGVSQSPSNKVTEKGKDVELRCDPISGHTALYWYRQSLGQGLEFLIYFQGNSAPDKSGLPSDRFSAERTGGSVSTLTIQRTQQEDSAVYLCASSPQGANTEAFFGQGTRLTVV.